The 17 T cell receptor beta chains reported below all come from one sample, sequenced in a study of T cell responses to AZD1222 COVID-19 vaccine. Sequencing used immunoSEQ multiplex PCR; TCRdb keeps in-frame clones, though not all of them. The repertoire has under 150,000 clones, about 87% of them found once; the top ten carry roughly 15%. This sample comprised peripheral blood, obtained on day 0 of AZD1222 vaccination. The receptors shown here come from an adult in good health.

V usage is TRBV7-8 and J usage is TRBJ1-1; TRBD1 matches at 9 bases. The CDR3 has 15 residues. Germline loops: CDR1 SGHVS, CDR2 FQNEAQ. The ends lost 5 bases at V and 0 bases at J; junction bases unmatched: 4. The CDR3 sequence: CASSPRDRVNTEAFF. The CDR3 DNA follows: TGTGCCAGCAGCCCTCGGGACAGGGTGAACACTGAAGCTTTCTTT. Full variable domain (remainder filled in from reference TRBV7-8 and TRBJ1-1): GAGVSQSPRYKVAKRGQDVALRCDPISGHVSLFWYQQALGQGPEFLTYFQNEAQLDKSGLPSDRFFAERPEGSVSTLKIQRTQQEDSAVYLCASSPRDRVNTEAFFGQGTRLTVV.

This clone was seen only a few times. The chain recombines TRBV7-2 with TRBJ1-3; TRBD1 agrees at 7 bases. The CDR3 is made up of 17 amino acids. With V trimmed by 0 bases and J by 2 bases, 7 bases remained unmatched. The germline V gene has CDR1 SGHTA and CDR2 FQGNSA. CDR3 amino acids: CASSLAGTARTGNTIYF. In DNA, the CDR3 is TGTGCCAGCAGCTTAGCGGGGACAGCCAGGACTGGAAACACCATATATTTT. The variable domain in full, with the rest retrieved from reference TRBV7-2 and TRBJ1-3, is GAGVSQSPSNKVTEKGKDVELRCDPISGHTALYWYRQSLGQGLEFLIYFQGNSAPDKSGLPSDRFSAERTGGSVSTLTIQRTQQEDSAVYLCASSLAGTARTGNTIYFGEGSWLTVV.

The chain combines TRBV18 with TRBJ1-5; no clear D gene. Trimming pared 3 bases from V and 3 bases from J, leaving 9 bases between. The CDR3 loop spans 14 amino acids. Germline CDR1 is KGHSH and CDR2 is LQKENI. CDR3 region: CASSPTGNNQPQHF. The DNA for the CDR3 is TGTGCCAGCTCACCTACCGGGAACAATCAGCCCCAGCATTTT.

This rearrangement joins TRBV10-2 to TRBJ1-5; tentatively, D is TRBD1 (6 bases). The V gene's germline CDR1 is WSHSY and CDR2 SAAADI. This CDR3 is 14 amino acids long. Between the trimmed V and J ends, which lost 5 bases and 4 bases, there was a span of 12 bases. The CDR3 DNA follows: TGCGCCAGCAGTATGATTACAGGGAATCAGCCCCAGCATTTT. It translates to CASSMITGNQPQHF.

The chain links TRBV11-2 to TRBJ2-5; 9 bases fit TRBD1. The CDR3 sequence is 16 residues long. From germline, CDR1 is SGHAT and CDR2 FQNNGV. J gave up 2 bases and V 3 bases, and 7 bases lay outside the gene matches. CDR3 nucleotides: TGTGCCAGCAGCTTCTACAGGGGGCCCGTTCAAGAGACCCAGTACTTC. This encodes CASSFYRGPVQETQYF.

V and J are TRBV19 and TRBJ1-3; D uncertain. CDR1 is LNHDA, CDR2 SQIVND, per germline (reference sequence). With 6 bases removed from V and 0 bases from J, the gap between germline ends came to 9 bases. The CDR3 has 14 amino acids. DNA of the CDR3: TGTGCCAGTAGACCCTCCTACTCTGGAAACACCATATATTTT. It encodes CASRPSYSGNTIYF.

The J gene is TRBJ1-4, the V gene TRBV7-8; D gene uncertain. Germline loops: CDR1 SGHVS, CDR2 FQNEAQ. The CDR3 contains 13 residues. Trimming removed 5 bases at V and 8 bases at J, with 12 bases between. CDR3 loop: CASSLSSMEKLFF. Here the CDR3 DNA reads TGTGCCAGCAGCCTCAGTTCCATGGAAAAACTGTTTTTT.

The chain recombines TRBV6-5 with TRBJ1-2; D is perhaps TRBD1 (5 bases). The CDR3 consists of 15 residues. V shed 6 bases and J shed 4 bases, with 18 bases lying between them. Germline CDR1 MNHEY, CDR2 SVGAGI. CDR3 loop: CASRSTGAGSYGYTF. DNA for the CDR3: TGTGCCAGCAGATCTACAGGAGCCGGCAGCTATGGCTACACCTTC.

V gene TRBV30 combines with J gene TRBJ2-1; 9 nucleotides align to TRBD1. The CDR3 consists of 12 residues. Germline CDR1 GTSNPN, CDR2 SVGIG (reference sequence). After removal of 3 bases from V and 9 bases from J, the junction contained 3 bases not matched to a gene. The CDR3 region is CAWRQGAGEQFF. In DNA, the CDR3 is TGTGCCTGGAGACAGGGGGCAGGTGAGCAGTTCTTC. The whole variable domain, remainder taken from reference TRBV30 and TRBJ2-1, is SQTIHQWPATLVQPVGSPLSLECTVEGTSNPNLYWYRQAAGRGLQLLFYSVGIGQISSEVPQNLSASRPQDRQFILSSKKLLLSDSGFYLCAWRQGAGEQFFGPGTRLTVL.

This chain connects TRBV7-8 to TRBJ2-3; D not resolved. The CDR3 covers 13 residues. V lost 2 bases and J 6 bases, leaving 9 bases between the germline ends. The V gene's germline CDR1 is SGHVS and CDR2 FQNEAQ. The CDR3 spells CASSLRPVDTQYF. DNA of the CDR3: TGTGCCAGCAGCTTAAGGCCCGTGGATACGCAGTATTTT.

This sequence joins TRBV21-1 and TRBJ1-2. TRBV21-1 is deemed a pseudogene. The CDR3 has 14 amino acids. As DNA, the CDR3 is TGTGCCAGCTTACCGGGAATCACTAACTATGGCTACACCTTC. This sequence encodes CASLPGITNYGYTF.

The V call is TRBV29-1, the J call TRBJ1-1; D not resolved. Germline CDR1 reads SQVTM; CDR2 reads ANQGSEA. V was shortened by 4 bases and J by 0 bases, with 9 bases between the two germline ends. There are 13 residues in the CDR3. CDR3 DNA: TGCAGCGTTGTCGTCGGGCTGAACACTGAAGCTTTCTTT. Encoded protein: CSVVVGLNTEAFF. Using reference TRBV29-1 and TRBJ1-1 for the parts outside the CDR3, the full variable domain is SAVISQKPSRDICQRGTSLTIQCQVDSQVTMMFWYRQQPGQSLTLIATANQGSEATYESGFVIDKFPISRPNLTFSTLTVSNMSPEDSSIYLCSVVVGLNTEAFFGQGTRLTVV.

This sequence joins TRBV19 and TRBJ1-6; tentatively, D is TRBD1 (5 bases). Germline values: CDR1 LNHDA, CDR2 SQIVND (reference sequence). CDR3 size: 15 residues. With 7 bases removed from V and 2 bases from J, the gap between germline ends came to 12 bases. The CDR3 nucleotides read TGTGCCAGTAAAGCAGGGAAAGCCTATAATTCACCCCTCCACTTT. It yields the protein CASKAGKAYNSPLHF. The entire variable domain, with the rest obtained from reference TRBV19 and TRBJ1-6, is as follows: DGGITQSPKYLFRKEGQNVTLSCEQNLNHDAMYWYRQDPGQGLRLIYYSQIVNDFQKGDIAEGYSVSREKKESFPLTVTSAQKNPTAFYLCASKAGKAYNSPLHFGNGTRLTVT.

The chain couples TRBV3-1 (or the pseudogene TRBV3-2) to TRBJ1-2; 8 bases map to TRBD1. The CDR3 has 13 residues. Trimming cost V 4 bases and J 8 bases; bases outside gene matches: 6. Germline values: CDR1 LGHDT, CDR2 YNNKEL (reference sequence). CDR3 bases: TGTGCCAGCAGCCCGGACAGGGATGGCGGCTACACCTTC. As protein: CASSPDRDGGYTF.

The chain carries TRBV5-6 and TRBJ1-3, with D hard to call. The CDR3 has 15 residues. From germline, CDR1 is SGHDT and CDR2 YYEEEE. V was pared by 2 bases and J by 1 base, with 10 bases between. This CDR3 reads CASSFKLKSGNTIYF. The CDR3 nucleotides read TGTGCCAGCAGCTTTAAACTAAAATCTGGAAACACCATATATTTT.

The chain uses TRBV7-6 and TRBJ2-7; TRBD1 matches 9 bases. The germline V gene encodes CDR1 SGHVS and CDR2 FNYEAQ. CDR3 size: 14 residues. J lost 6 bases, V lost 5 bases, and 8 bases had no gene match. The CDR3 DNA reads as TGTGCCAGCAGCGAGGGTAGGACAGGGGCCGAGCAGTACTTC. Translation gives CASSEGRTGAEQYF.

The gene calls are TRBV7-9 and TRBJ1-4; D is perhaps TRBD1 (6 bases). With 4 bases removed from V and 7 bases from J, the gap between germline ends came to 13 bases. This CDR3 is built from 14 residues. CDR1 is SEHNR and CDR2 is FQNEAQ in the germline V gene (reference sequence). This CDR3 is CASSWDTPSEKLFF. The CDR3 nucleotides read TGTGCCAGCAGCTGGGACACCCCAAGTGAAAAACTGTTTTTT.